This T cell receptor (beta chain) originates from a study of Tregs in tolerant kidney transplant recipients. The study's findings and limits: The most relevant donor-specific Treg TCRbeta repertoire apparently came from expansion with activated donor B cells.

As concerns this clone: Its antigen is as yet unknown.

Sequencing was performed with immunoSEQ multiplex PCR; in TCRdb, only in-frame clones are kept and a portion is missing. The sample has 60,000 or so clones; around 83% are singletons. CD4+CD25+CD127- Tregs, CD4+CD25- non-Tregs, CD4 and CD8 cells were sorted. This clonotype originated in a human donor in good health. The material sequenced was CD4+ T cells from blood.

The CDR3 DNA sequence: TGTGCCAGCAGCTCCCCCCCGGGGGGGTTAGCGGGAGAGGGTGAGCAGTTCTTC. Protein: CASSSPPGGLAGEGEQFF. This chain uses TRBV7-2 with TRBJ2-1; 9 bases line up with TRBD2. Looked up from germline, CDR1 is SGHTA and CDR2 is FQGNSA. The CDR3 covers 18 residues. With V trimmed by 4 bases and J by 9 bases, 19 bases remained unmatched.